This T cell receptor (beta chain) stems from a study of technical replicates of blood from several donors. Method: immunoSEQ multiplex PCR; TCRdb's copy keeps in-frame clones and lacks some. The repertoire includes approximately 75,000 clones, approximately 92% of them detected once, and around 0.41% sits in the top ten. CDR1 is SGHTA, CDR2 FQGTGA, per germline. V was trimmed by 2 bases and J by 0 bases, leaving 5 bases between them. This CDR3 has 14 residues. This rearrangement joins TRBV7-3 to TRBJ2-1; D not resolved. Sequencing used T cells isolated from PBMCs. The source is a human donor in good health. DNA for the CDR3: TGTGCCAGCAGCTTATCTAGCTCCTACAATGAGCAGTTCTTC. Translated: CASSLSSSYNEQFF.